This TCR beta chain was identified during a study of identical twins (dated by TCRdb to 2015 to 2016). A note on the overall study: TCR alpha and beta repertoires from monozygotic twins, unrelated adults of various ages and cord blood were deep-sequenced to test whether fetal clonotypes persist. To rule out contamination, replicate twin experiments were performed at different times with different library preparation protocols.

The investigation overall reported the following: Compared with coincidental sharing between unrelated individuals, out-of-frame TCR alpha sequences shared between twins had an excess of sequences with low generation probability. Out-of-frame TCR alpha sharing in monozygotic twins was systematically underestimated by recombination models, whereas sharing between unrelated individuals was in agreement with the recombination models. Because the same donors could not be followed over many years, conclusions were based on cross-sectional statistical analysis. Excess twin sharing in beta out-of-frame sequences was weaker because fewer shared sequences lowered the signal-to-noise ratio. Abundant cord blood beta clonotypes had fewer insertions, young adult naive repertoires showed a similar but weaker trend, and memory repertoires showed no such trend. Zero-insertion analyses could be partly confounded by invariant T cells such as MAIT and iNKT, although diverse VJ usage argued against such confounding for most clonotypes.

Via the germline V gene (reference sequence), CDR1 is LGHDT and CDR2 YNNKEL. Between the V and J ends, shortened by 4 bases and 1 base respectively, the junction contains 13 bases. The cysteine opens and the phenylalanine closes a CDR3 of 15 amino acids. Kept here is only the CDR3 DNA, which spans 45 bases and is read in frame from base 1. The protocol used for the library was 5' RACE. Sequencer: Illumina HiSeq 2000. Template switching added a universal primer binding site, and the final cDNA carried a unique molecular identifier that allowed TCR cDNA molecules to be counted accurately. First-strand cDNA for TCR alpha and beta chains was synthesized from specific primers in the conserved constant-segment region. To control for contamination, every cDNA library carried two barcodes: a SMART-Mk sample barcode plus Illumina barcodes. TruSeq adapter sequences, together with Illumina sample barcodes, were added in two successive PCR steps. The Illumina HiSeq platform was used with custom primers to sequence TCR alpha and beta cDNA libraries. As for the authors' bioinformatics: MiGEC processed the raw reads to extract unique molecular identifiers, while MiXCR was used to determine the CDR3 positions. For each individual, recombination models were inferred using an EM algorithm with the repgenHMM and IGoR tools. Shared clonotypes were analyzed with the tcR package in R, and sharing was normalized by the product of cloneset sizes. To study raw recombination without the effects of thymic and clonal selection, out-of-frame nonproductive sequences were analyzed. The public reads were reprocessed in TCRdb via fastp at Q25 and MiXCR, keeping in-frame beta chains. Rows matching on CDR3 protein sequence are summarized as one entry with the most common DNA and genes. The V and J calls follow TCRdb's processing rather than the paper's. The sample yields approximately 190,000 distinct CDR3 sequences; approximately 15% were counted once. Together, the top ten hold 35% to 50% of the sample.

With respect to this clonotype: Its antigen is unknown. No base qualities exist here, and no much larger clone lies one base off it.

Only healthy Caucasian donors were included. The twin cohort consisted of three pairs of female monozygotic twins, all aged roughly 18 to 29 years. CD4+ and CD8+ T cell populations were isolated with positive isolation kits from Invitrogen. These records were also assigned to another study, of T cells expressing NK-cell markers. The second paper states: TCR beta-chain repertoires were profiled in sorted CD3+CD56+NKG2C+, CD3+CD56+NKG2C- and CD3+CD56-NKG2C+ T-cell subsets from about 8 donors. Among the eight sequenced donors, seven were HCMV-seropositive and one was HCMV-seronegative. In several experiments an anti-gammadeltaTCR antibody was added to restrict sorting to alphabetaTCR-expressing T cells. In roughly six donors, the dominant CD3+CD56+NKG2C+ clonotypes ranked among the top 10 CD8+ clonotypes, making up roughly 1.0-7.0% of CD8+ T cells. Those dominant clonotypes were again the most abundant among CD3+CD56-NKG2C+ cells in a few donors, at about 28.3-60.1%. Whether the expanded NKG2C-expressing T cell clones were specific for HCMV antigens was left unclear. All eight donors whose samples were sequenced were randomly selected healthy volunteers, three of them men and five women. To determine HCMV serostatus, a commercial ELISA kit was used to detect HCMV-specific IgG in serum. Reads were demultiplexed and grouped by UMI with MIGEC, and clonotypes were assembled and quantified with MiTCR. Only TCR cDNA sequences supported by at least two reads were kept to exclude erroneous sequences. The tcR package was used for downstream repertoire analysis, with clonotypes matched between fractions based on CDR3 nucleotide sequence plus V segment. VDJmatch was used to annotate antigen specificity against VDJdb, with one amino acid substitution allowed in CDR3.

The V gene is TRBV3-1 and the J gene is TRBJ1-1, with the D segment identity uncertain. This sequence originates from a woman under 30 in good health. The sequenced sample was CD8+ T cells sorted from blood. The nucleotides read TGTGCCAGCAGCCCCCATGGAGATCCGAACACTGAAGCTTTCTTT. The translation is CASSPHGDPNTEAFF.